This T cell receptor beta chain was recovered during a study of shared clonotypes between healthy human individuals. General study findings and limits: Relative to clonotypes present in all four donors, those not shared had lower generation probabilities. Estimated richness was generally greater in naive than memory subsets.

There are 15 residues in the CDR3. J lost 3 bases, V lost 4 bases, and 7 bases had no gene match. Germline V gives CDR1 SGHTA, CDR2 FQGNSA. Note on this clone: Its antigen remains unidentified.

Each replicate PCR on the sorted subsets used 200 ng DNA (around 30,000 T cell genomes). Some clones are missing from TCRdb's copy, which holds only in-frame ones; the method was immunoSEQ multiplex PCR. The sample lists about 1 million clones; roughly 80% were seen once. Sequenced: memory CD4+ T cells sorted from blood. Subset in this sample: CD45RA-negative fraction. The receptor comes from a man aged 18 to 29 in good health. V is TRBV7-2 and J is TRBJ2-3, with 7 bases fitting TRBD1. The CDR3 spells CASSSTGKGTDTQYF. CDR3 nucleotide sequence: TGTGCCAGCAGCTCGACAGGGAAAGGGACAGATACGCAGTATTTT.